This is a list of T cell receptor beta chains from one sample in a study of blood T cell repertoires in COVID-19. Assay used: immunoSEQ multiplex PCR; TCRdb lists only in-frame clones, some missing. The sample contains fewer than 110,000 clones, about three quarters of which appear only once. Material for sequencing was peripheral blood. The source of these receptors is a man between 65 and 85 years old with acute or convalescent COVID-19. Both conserved end residues are part of each CDR3. D genes are given only for firm matches. Clone size is stated in some rows and not others, as once, few, many or a class when expanded.

j_call v_call d_call clone_size cdr3_nt cdr3_aa
TRBJ2-1 TRBV7-2 - - TGTGCCAGCAGCTCGACAGGCAATGAGCAGTTCTTC CASSSTGNEQFF
TRBJ2-2 TRBV27 TRBD1 - TGTGCCACCCGGGACAGTCTCTCCACCGGGGAGCTGTTTTTT CATRDSLSTGELFF
TRBJ1-3 TRBV19 TRBD1 - TGTGCCAGTAGTATAGCGGCAGGGGGGCCTTCCTCTGGAAACACCATATATTTT CASSIAAGGPSSGNTIYF
TRBJ1-1 TRBV15 TRBD1 few TGTGCCACCAGCCCTCGGACAGGGGGGCACACTGAAGCTTTCTTT CATSPRTGGHTEAFF
TRBJ2-7 TRBV7-9 - - TGTGCCAGCAGCTTAGACCCCTCGCCCGGGGGTTACTCCTACGAGCAGTACTTC CASSLDPSPGGYSYEQYF
TRBJ2-7 TRBV7-9 - few TGTGCCAGCAGCTTCGACAACTACGAGCAGTACTTC CASSFDNYEQYF
TRBJ1-6 TRBV15 - few TGTGCCACAGAGGGCACGAATTCACCCCTCCACTTT CATEGTNSPLHF
TRBJ1-2 TRBV14 - - TGTGCCAGCAGCCAAGTTTCGAGTAGCTACACCTTC CASSQVSSSYTF
TRBJ1-5 TRBV11-2 - - TGTGCCAGCAGCTTAGATGGGGCACGCCCCCAGCATTTT CASSLDGARPQHF
TRBJ2-3 TRBV24-1 TRBD1 - TGTGCCACCAGTGGGGGGACAGGGGGAGGAGATACGCAGTATTTT CATSGGTGGGDTQYF